What follows are 28 T cell receptor beta chains derived from one specimen sequenced in a study of CD8 T cells in Susac syndrome. Random hexamers were used to reverse transcribe roughly 0.45 to 1 ug of RNA. MiXCR, run by TCRdb on the immunoSEQ multiplex PCR reads, gives a single entry per CDR3 protein. This table holds about 400,000 distinct CDR3 sequences, 85% to 90% found once. Material: CD8+ T cells from PBMCs. The receptors were sampled from a human donor with multiple sclerosis.

The CDR3 DNA is TGCAGTGCTAGAGATAGGGGCCGGAGCTCCTACGAGCAGTACTTC. This sequence encodes CSARDRGRSSYEQYF. J is TRBJ2-7 and V is TRBV20-1; D might be TRBD1 (5 bases). Germline CDR1 is DFQATT and CDR2 is SNEGSKA (reference sequence). The CDR3 is made up of 15 amino acids. Between the trimmed V and J ends, which lost 0 bases and 0 bases, there was a span of 12 bases.

This clonotype occurred a few times. This chain links TRBV27 with TRBJ1-5; the D is unclear. From germline, CDR1 is MNHEY and CDR2 SMNVEV (reference sequence). This CDR3 has 13 amino acids. V dropped 2 bases and J dropped 4 bases, with 6 bases sitting between them. The CDR3 DNA follows: TGTGCCAGCAGTTTACTTTCTAATCAGCCCCAGCATTTT. Translated, it gives CASSLLSNQPQHF.

The rearrangement links TRBV5-6 to TRBJ1-1; tentatively, D is TRBD1 (5 bases). The V gene's germline CDR1 is SGHDT and CDR2 YYEEEE. V lost 2 bases, J lost 4 bases, and 12 bases lay in between. The CDR3 length is 14 residues. The DNA of the CDR3 is TGTGCCAGCAGCTTCATAAACGGGGCCACTGAAGCTTTCTTT. Translated: CASSFINGATEAFF.

This CDR3 reads CASSLAQGVEAFF. The CDR3 coding sequence is TGCGCCAGCAGCTTGGCCCAGGGGGTTGAAGCTTTCTTT. V and J are TRBV5-1 and TRBJ1-1, with TRBD1 matching 7 bases. V dropped 0 bases and J dropped 7; count of bases not matched to a gene: 3. The CDR3 consists of 13 residues. Germline loops: CDR1 SGHRS, CDR2 YFSETQ.

This clonotype was found once. The chain has TRBV5-6 and TRBJ2-1; D uncertain. This CDR3 is 15 amino acids long. Between the trimmed V and J ends, which lost 5 bases and 8 bases, there was a span of 20 bases. Germline-derived CDR1 and CDR2 are SGHDT and YYEEEE. The CDR3 DNA is TGTGCCAGCAGTTTTTCCGTGGCAGCTTTCTATGAGCAGTTCTTC. Encoded protein: CASSFSVAAFYEQFF.

V and J are TRBV23-1 and TRBJ2-7; D is unresolved. TRBV23-1 is recorded as an ORF, its role being uncertain. The CDR3 length is 15 residues. V was shortened by 1 base and J by 2 bases, with 12 bases between the two germline ends. CDR3 DNA sequence: TGCGCCAGCAGTCAATGGTTACAGATAACCTACGAGCAGTACTTC. This gives the protein CASSQWLQITYEQYF.

The chain combines TRBV25-1 with TRBJ2-1, with D perhaps being TRBD1 or TRBD2 (5 bases each). The CDR3 totals 13 residues. V was shortened by 1 base and J by 6 bases, with 7 bases between the two germline ends. Germline CDR1 and CDR2: MGHDK and SYGVNS. The CDR3 DNA reads TGTGCCAGCAGTGAATTGGGGACCAATGAGCAGTTCTTC. This translates into CASSELGTNEQFF. Filled out from reference TRBV25-1 and TRBJ2-1, the complete variable domain reads EADIYQTPRYLVIGTGKKITLECSQTMGHDKMYWYQQDPGMELHLIHYSYGVNSTEKGDLSSESTVSRIRTEHFPLTLESARPSHTSQYLCASSELGTNEQFFGPGTRLTVL.

The gene calls are TRBV5-1 and TRBJ2-1, with TRBD2 matching 11 bases. Germline V gene lookup returns CDR1 SGHRS and CDR2 YFSETQ. The CDR3 covers 17 residues. V lost 4 bases to trimming and J lost 1 base; unmatched junction nucleotides: 7. DNA of the CDR3: TGCGCCAGCAGCCCTCGGACTAGCGGGCTTTCCTACAATGAGCAGTTCTTC. This translates into CASSPRTSGLSYNEQFF.

The chain carries TRBV10-3 and TRBJ1-2; TRBD1 matches 7 bases. Per germline, CDR1 ENHRY and CDR2 SYGVKD. V lost 10 bases, J lost 5 bases, and 13 bases stayed unmatched. The CDR3 length is 14 residues. The CDR3 here is CATQKGAQLYGYTF. The CDR3 bases are TGTGCCACCCAGAAGGGGGCCCAGTTATATGGCTACACCTTC.

The chain links TRBV25-1 to TRBJ1-2, with 8 bases matching TRBD1. The CDR3 sequence is 15 residues long. Germline CDR1 reads MGHDK; CDR2 reads SYGVNS. V lost 0 bases, J lost 4 bases, and 4 bases stayed unmatched. CDR3 residues: CASSEYFTGGYGYTF. DNA of the CDR3: TGTGCCAGCAGTGAATATTTTACAGGGGGCTATGGCTACACCTTC.

The chain combines TRBV20-1 with TRBJ2-7, with 9 bases lining up with TRBD1. V was pared by 6 bases and J by 1 base, with 13 bases of the junction left unmatched. Germline loops: CDR1 DFQATT, CDR2 SNEGSKA (reference sequence). CDR3 length: 16 residues. CDR3 DNA sequence: TGCAGTGCAAATCCCCGGGACAGGGCGTATTCCTACGAGCAGTACTTC. It is translated as CSANPRDRAYSYEQYF.

The chain is built from TRBV5-5 and TRBJ1-1; D unresolved. The CDR3 has 15 residues. Germline V CDR1 and CDR2: SGHKS, YYEKEE (reference sequence). The V gene lost 4 bases and the J gene lost 1 base, with 14 bases spanning the gap. CDR3 loop: CASSPSSVGNTEAFF. The CDR3 bases are TGTGCCAGCAGCCCGTCGTCAGTTGGGAACACTGAAGCTTTCTTT.

The V call is TRBV19, the J call TRBJ2-1, with 10 bases fitting TRBD1. The germline CDR1 and CDR2 sequences are LNHDA and SQIVND (reference sequence). The CDR3 is 15 residues long. The J segment lost 6 bases and the V segment lost 2 bases, leaving 4 bases of the junction unmatched. CDR3 amino acids: CASSITGQGINEQFF. CDR3 sequence (DNA): TGTGCCAGTAGTATAACGGGACAGGGGATCAATGAGCAGTTCTTC.

The chain is built from TRBV7-2 and TRBJ2-3; D not certain. The CDR3 contains 18 residues. Trimming cost V 0 bases and J 3 bases, with 19 bases left between them. Germline values: CDR1 SGHTA, CDR2 FQGNSA. This CDR3 reads CASSLALYRRVKTDTQYF. CDR3 nucleotides: TGTGCCAGCAGCTTAGCGCTATACCGCCGGGTTAAAACAGATACGCAGTATTTT.

The J gene is TRBJ2-5, the V gene TRBV4-1, with 10 bases fitting TRBD1. Trimming at V came to 3 bases and at J to 3 bases, leaving 7 bases not matched to a gene. Germline V lookup: CDR1 MGHRA, CDR2 YSYEKL. The CDR3 spans 16 residues. The CDR3 region has the DNA TGCGCCAGCAGCCAGTACGGGACAGGGGAGGAAGAGACCCAGTACTTC. This gives the protein CASSQYGTGEEETQYF.

CDR3 DNA sequence: TGTGCCAGCAGCCAAGAGGTTGGTAGGACGTGGGAGCAGTACTTC. Translation gives CASSQEVGRTWEQYF. The genes are TRBV7-9 and TRBJ2-7, with D uncertain. V was pared by 5 bases and J by 7 bases, with 21 bases between. Germline assignment: CDR1 SEHNR and CDR2 FQNEAQ (reference sequence). CDR3 length: 15 residues.

V is TRBV7-2 and J is TRBJ1-1; D is unclear. CDR3 length: 13 residues. Trimming removed 5 bases from V and 8 bases from J, with 15 bases in between. Germline lookup yields CDR1 SGHTA and CDR2 FQGNSA. CDR3 in DNA: TGTGCCAGCAGCCCGACCCCGACTAGGGAAGCTTTCTTT. This encodes CASSPTPTREAFF.

V is TRBV19 and J is TRBJ1-1; D uncertain. The CDR3 length is 15 residues. The V and J ends lost 5 bases and 1 base respectively, with 14 bases between them. CDR1 and CDR2 from the germline V gene are LNHDA and SQIVND (reference sequence). In DNA, the CDR3 is TGTGCCAGTAGTGCCGTCGGGGAGGAGAACACTGAAGCTTTCTTT. Translation: CASSAVGEENTEAFF.

CDR3 amino acids: CASSYSPSGIRELFF. The CDR3 DNA follows: TGTGCCAGCAGTTATTCGCCTAGCGGGATCCGGGAGCTGTTTTTT. The V call is TRBV6-5, the J call TRBJ2-2; TRBD2 aligns across 9 bases. CDR1 is MNHEY and CDR2 is SVGAGI in the germline V gene. The CDR3 totals 15 residues. The ends lost 3 bases at V and 9 bases at J; junction bases unmatched: 8.

The V and J genes are TRBV12-3 or TRBV12-4 and TRBJ2-3; D possibly uses TRBD1 or TRBD2 (6 bases each). The CDR3 covers 14 residues. The V end was cut by 5 bases, the J end by 2 bases, with 11 bases between. Here the CDR3 DNA reads TGTGCCAGCAGTCGGGGGCCCTACACAGATACGCAGTATTTT. It specifies CASSRGPYTDTQYF.

This clonotype was seen a few times. J is TRBJ2-7 and V is TRBV20-1, with D possibly TRBD2 on 6 matching bases. The CDR3 sequence is 15 residues long. Germline values: CDR1 DFQATT, CDR2 SNEGSKA (reference sequence). The V gene lost 5 bases and the J gene lost 7 bases, with 24 bases spanning the gap. The CDR3 is CSAQSSGLSEIEQYF. The CDR3 DNA follows: TGCAGTGCTCAGAGTTCAGGACTATCTGAGATAGAGCAGTACTTC.

This rearrangement joins TRBV19 to TRBJ2-7; 8 bases map to TRBD1. Losses at the gene ends were 3 bases for V and 2 bases for J; bases not matched to a gene: 3. The germline CDR1 and CDR2 sequences are LNHDA and SQIVND (reference sequence). The CDR3 sequence is 14 residues long. The CDR3, as DNA: TGTGCCAGTAGTATTCAGGGGGCTGCCTACGAGCAGTACTTC. This translates into CASSIQGAAYEQYF. The whole variable domain, filled in from reference TRBV19 and TRBJ2-7, reads DGGITQSPKYLFRKEGQNVTLSCEQNLNHDAMYWYRQDPGQGLRLIYYSQIVNDFQKGDIAEGYSVSREKKESFPLTVTSAQKNPTAFYLCASSIQGAAYEQYFGPGTRLTVT.

The V call is TRBV12-3 or TRBV12-4, the J call TRBJ2-1, with D possibly matching TRBD2 (6 bases). V lost 8 bases and J lost 5, with 13 bases in between. The CDR3 has 13 residues. CDR3 sequence reads: CASRDSENNEQFF. The DNA of the CDR3 is TGTGCCAGCCGGGACTCCGAGAACAATGAGCAGTTCTTC.

The chain couples TRBV7-9 to TRBJ1-2; D gene ambiguous. Trimming pared 2 bases from V and 6 bases from J, leaving 16 bases between. The germline gives CDR1 SEHNR, CDR2 FQNEAQ (reference sequence). This CDR3 spans 15 amino acids. Here the CDR3 DNA reads TGTGCCAGCAGCTTATGGGTCTCCCAAGCCGATGGCTACACCTTC. Amino acids: CASSLWVSQADGYTF.

This clonotype was counted a single time. The chain joins TRBV4-1 to TRBJ1-6; tentatively, D is TRBD1 (5 bases). The CDR3 has 14 residues. Germline CDR1 and CDR2: MGHRA and YSYEKL. The V end was cut by 3 bases, the J end by 3 bases, with 6 bases between. The CDR3 sequence is CASSQDNYNSPLHF. As DNA, the CDR3 is TGCGCCAGCAGCCAGGACAACTATAATTCACCCCTCCACTTT.

This chain joins TRBV20-1 and TRBJ2-1; D perhaps matches TRBD2 (5 bases). The V end lost 4 bases, the J end lost 7 bases, and 8 bases lay between the germline ends. This CDR3 has 11 amino acids. The germline V gene encodes CDR1 DFQATT and CDR2 SNEGSKA (reference sequence). CDR3 region: CSAILENEQFF. The CDR3 bases are TGCAGTGCTATACTAGAAAATGAGCAGTTCTTC.

The chain links TRBV27 to TRBJ1-1; D not resolved. CDR1 MNHEY and CDR2 SMNVEV come from the germline V gene (reference sequence). V gave up 5 bases and J gave up 3 bases, with 19 bases separating them. The CDR3 is 16 amino acids. The DNA for the CDR3 is TGTGCCAGCAGTCCGCCTCCACAGTTGGAGGACACTGAAGCTTTCTTT. It yields the protein CASSPPPQLEDTEAFF.

The rearrangement uses TRBV4-2 and TRBJ1-1; D gene unclear. This CDR3 has 14 amino acids. V was trimmed by 3 bases and J by 3 bases, leaving 11 bases between them. CDR1 is LGHNA, CDR2 YNFKEQ, per germline. The CDR3 is CASSQRWVDTEAFF. The CDR3 bases are TGTGCCAGCAGCCAGAGGTGGGTAGACACTGAAGCTTTCTTT.